The 32 T cell receptor beta chains below come from one sample, sequenced in a study of blood T cell repertoires in COVID-19 (dated by TCRdb to the early 2020s). Library preparation was by the immunoSEQ multiplex PCR assay. TCRdb's version of the immuneACCESS table is confined to in-frame rearrangements and falls short of the full clone set. An unresolved V gene accounts for under half of the shortfall where checked; the remainder is of unknown origin. For this sample there are over 200,000 clones; roughly nine tenths appear just once. The ten most abundant clones make up less than 0.75% of the sample. The sample was peripheral blood. The receptors shown here come from a man between 40 and 49 years old with acute or convalescent COVID-19.

The rearrangement uses TRBV27 and TRBJ1-5; 8 nucleotides agree with TRBD1. The CDR3 contains 15 residues. The germline V gene has CDR1 MNHEY and CDR2 SMNVEV (reference sequence). V gave up 6 bases and J gave up 2 bases; unmatched junction bases: 6. CDR3 sequence reads: CASSFQGAGNQPQHF. The CDR3 coding sequence is TGTGCCAGCAGCTTCCAGGGGGCCGGCAATCAGCCCCAGCATTTT.

The rearrangement joins TRBV12-3 or TRBV12-4 to TRBJ1-4; D uncertain. V shed 3 bases and J shed 8 bases, with 10 bases lying between them. CDR3 size: 13 residues. The CDR3 sequence: CASSFRVSEKLFF. CDR3 DNA sequence: TGTGCCAGCAGTTTTCGGGTATCCGAAAAACTGTTTTTT.

About this clone itself: One junction end does not reproduce the germline sequence, and a read error may be involved. The chain links TRBV28 to TRBJ2-7, with 12 bases lining up with TRBD2. This CDR3 has 11 residues. Germline values: CDR1 MDHEN, CDR2 SYDVKM. DNA for the CDR3: TGTGCCAGCAGCTCGACTAGCGGGAGAAACTTC. Translated, it gives CASSSTSGRNF.

The chain recombines TRBV5-1 with TRBJ2-2; D is unresolved. Germline-derived CDR1 and CDR2 are SGHRS and YFSETQ. V gave up 2 bases and J gave up 1 base, with 12 bases separating them. The CDR3 sequence is 16 residues long. The CDR3 DNA reads TGCGCCAGCAGCTTTCAGGCCACCGGGAACACCGGGGAGCTGTTTTTT. Amino acids: CASSFQATGNTGELFF.

This clone was counted ten times or more. The chain has TRBV7-8 and TRBJ2-6; 9 bases map to TRBD1. This CDR3 is 20 amino acids long. With 5 bases clipped from V and 4 bases from J, the junction kept 18 bases outside the gene matches. CDR1 and CDR2 (germline): SGHVS, FQNEAQ. CDR3 in amino acids: CASSTPDGTGPSGGANVLTF. CDR3 in DNA: TGTGCCAGCAGCACCCCAGACGGGACAGGGCCTTCGGGCGGGGCCAACGTCCTGACTTTC.

This clone was found a few times. The chain employs TRBV6-5 and TRBJ1-1; D is undetermined. V gave up 5 bases and J gave up 1 base, with 5 bases separating them. CDR3 size: 12 residues. The germline V gene encodes CDR1 MNHEY and CDR2 SVGAGI. For the CDR3, the DNA is TGTGCCAGCAGTCCGGGGAACACTGAAGCTTTCTTT. Translated: CASSPGNTEAFF.

The J gene is TRBJ2-7, the V gene TRBV11-2; 8 nucleotides line up with TRBD1. CDR1 SGHAT and CDR2 FQNNGV come from the germline V gene. The CDR3 totals 17 residues. V dropped 1 base and J dropped 0; count of bases not matched to a gene: 8. The CDR3 region is CASSLAPWTGSSYEQYF. The CDR3, as DNA: TGTGCCAGCAGCTTAGCCCCCTGGACAGGGAGCTCCTACGAGCAGTACTTC. Combining the CDR3 with reference TRBV11-2 and TRBJ2-7 gives the whole variable domain EAGVAQSPRYKIIEKRQSVAFWCNPISGHATLYWYQQILGQGPKLLIQFQNNGVVDDSQLPKDRFSAERLKGVDSTLKIQPAKLEDSAVYLCASSLAPWTGSSYEQYFGPGTRLTVT.

Turning to this clone: Different DNA sequences within this sample yield the same CDR3. This sequence joins TRBV28 and TRBJ2-7, with 12 nucleotides matching TRBD2. The V gene end was trimmed by 5 bases and the J gene end by 2 bases; junction bases not matched to a gene: 4. The CDR3 loop spans 15 amino acids. Germline V CDR1 and CDR2: MDHEN, SYDVKM. CDR3 amino acids: CASSPLAGGPYEQYF. The DNA of the CDR3 is TGTGCCAGCAGTCCGCTAGCGGGAGGGCCCTACGAGCAGTACTTC.

The chain recombines TRBV27 with TRBJ2-1, with 9 bases fitting TRBD2. The CDR3 length is 14 residues. Trimming took 4 bases from V and 8 from J; bases not matched to a gene: 6. The germline V gene encodes CDR1 MNHEY and CDR2 SMNVEV (reference sequence). Here the CDR3 reads CASSSGGRAYEQFF. The CDR3 DNA follows: TGTGCCAGCAGTTCGGGCGGGAGGGCCTATGAGCAGTTCTTC.

The V and J genes are TRBV19 and TRBJ2-5, with TRBD2 matching 12 bases. The CDR3 totals 14 residues. Unmatched junction bases numbered 3, after V lost 7 bases and J lost 3 bases. CDR1 is LNHDA and CDR2 is SQIVND in the germline V gene (reference sequence). The CDR3 sequence is CASTSSGGEETQYF. The CDR3 DNA sequence: TGTGCCAGTACTTCTAGCGGGGGGGAAGAGACCCAGTACTTC.

J is TRBJ1-6 and V is TRBV4-1; D possibly corresponds to TRBD1 (6 bases). Germline lookup yields CDR1 MGHRA and CDR2 YSYEKL. The CDR3 consists of 18 residues. V gave up 0 bases and J gave up 0 bases, with 12 bases separating them. CDR3 nucleotide sequence: TGCGCCAGCAGCCAAGATAGGACAGATGACTCCTATAATTCACCCCTCCACTTT. The encoded protein is CASSQDRTDDSYNSPLHF.

The J gene is TRBJ1-5, the V gene TRBV7-6; 7 bases fit TRBD1. The CDR3 is 15 amino acids. CDR1 and CDR2 from the germline V gene are SGHVS and FNYEAQ. V lost 4 bases, J lost 6 bases, and 9 bases stayed unmatched. This chain's CDR3 is CASSSSRGGSQPQHF. The CDR3 coding sequence is TGTGCCAGCAGCTCCTCCCGAGGGGGCAGTCAGCCCCAGCATTTT.

The V call is TRBV6-1, the J call TRBJ2-3, with a tentative D call TRBD1 (6 bases). The CDR3 contains 13 residues. With 4 bases removed from V and 4 bases from J, the gap between germline ends came to 9 bases. In germline, CDR1 is MNHNS, CDR2 SASEGT. CDR3 sequence: CASSAKGADTQYF. Written as DNA, the CDR3 is TGTGCCAGCAGTGCCAAGGGGGCAGATACGCAGTATTTT.

This clone was detected a few times. The rearrangement joins TRBV5-1 to TRBJ1-4, with 8 bases matching TRBD1. V trimming: 2 bases; J trimming: 8 bases; junction bases outside the gene matches: 8. Looked up from germline, CDR1 is SGHRS and CDR2 is YFSETQ. The CDR3 totals 15 residues. The chain's CDR3 is CASSFAQGDWEKLFF. The CDR3 nucleotides are TGCGCCAGCAGCTTTGCACAGGGGGACTGGGAAAAACTGTTTTTT.

As concerns this clone: It is likely a read error, because the conserved phenylalanine at the end of the CDR3 is missing. Because the CDR3's place on the DNA is in doubt, the DNA is left out and the CDR3 is given as listed by TCRdb. The chain is built from TRBV10-3 and TRBJ1-2; whether TRBD1, the table's D call, matches the DNA was not checked. The CDR3 length equals 10 residues, ends included. Germline V gives CDR1 ENHRY, CDR2 SYGVKD. This CDR3 is CAIRGTALEI.

This rearrangement joins TRBV28 to TRBJ2-6; D possibly corresponds to TRBD1 (6 bases). From germline, CDR1 is MDHEN and CDR2 SYDVKM. V was pared by 3 bases and J by 1 base, with 19 bases between. The CDR3 consists of 19 residues. This CDR3 reads CASSFVTGQGSSGANVLTF. The CDR3, as DNA: TGTGCCAGCAGTTTCGTTACCGGCCAGGGGAGTTCTGGGGCCAACGTCCTGACTTTC.

The chain links TRBV7-8 to TRBJ1-2, with 8 bases identical to TRBD1. Unmatched junction bases numbered 7, after V lost 4 bases and J lost 3 bases. Germline values: CDR1 SGHVS, CDR2 FQNEAQ. The CDR3 loop spans 15 amino acids. Written as DNA, the CDR3 is TGTGCCAGCAGCTCGCTGACAGGGGTGTACTATGGCTACACCTTC. Protein: CASSSLTGVYYGYTF.

V gene TRBV12-1 combines with J gene TRBJ2-1; no check of the table's D call, TRBD1, against the DNA was made. TRBV12-1 is a pseudogene locus. This CDR3 is built from 15 residues. CDR3 sequence: CASSFARQGYNEQFF. The CDR3 nucleotides read TGTGCCAGCAGCTTTGCCCGACAGGGCTACAATGAGCAGTTCTTC.

This rearrangement joins TRBV4-1 to TRBJ1-4; perhaps TRBD1 as D (5 bases). The CDR3 is 14 residues long. Trimming pared 4 bases from V and 6 bases from J, leaving 12 bases between. CDR1 MGHRA and CDR2 YSYEKL come from the germline V gene. CDR3 in DNA: TGCGCCAGCAGCCGGCGGGACGGTGATGAAAAACTGTTTTTT. Its translation is CASSRRDGDEKLFF.

V and J are TRBV28 and TRBJ1-5; 7 bases are shared with TRBD1. This CDR3 has 14 amino acids. V lost 7 bases to trimming and J lost 7 bases; unmatched junction nucleotides: 10. Germline V gene data show CDR1 as MDHEN and CDR2 as SYDVKM. CDR3 DNA sequence: TGTGCCAGCACCCAGGGGGGTTCTGGCCAGCCCCAGCATTTT. Translated, it gives CASTQGGSGQPQHF.

In DNA form, the CDR3 reads TGTGCCAGCAGCTTCAGACAGGGAGTTTCTACCTACGAGCAGTACTTC. This translates into CASSFRQGVSTYEQYF. The rearrangement links TRBV7-8 to TRBJ2-7; 7 bases align to TRBD1. With 3 bases clipped from V and 2 bases from J, the junction kept 10 bases outside the gene matches. The CDR3 extends over 16 amino acids. CDR1 is SGHVS and CDR2 is FQNEAQ in the germline V gene. Supplemented by reference TRBV7-8 and TRBJ2-7, the full variable domain reads GAGVSQSPRYKVAKRGQDVALRCDPISGHVSLFWYQQALGQGPEFLTYFQNEAQLDKSGLPSDRFFAERPEGSVSTLKIQRTQQEDSAVYLCASSFRQGVSTYEQYFGPGTRLTVT.

The chain has TRBV7-2 and TRBJ2-5, with 11 bases lining up with TRBD1. This CDR3 is 14 amino acids long. From germline, CDR1 is SGHTA and CDR2 FQGNSA. V shed 4 bases and J 4 bases; nucleotides not matched to a gene: 2. The CDR3 loop is CASSSGTGGETQYF. The CDR3 nucleotides read TGTGCCAGCAGCTCTGGGACAGGGGGAGAGACCCAGTACTTC.

The chain carries TRBV6-5 and TRBJ1-2, with 7 bases that match TRBD1. Germline CDR1 MNHEY, CDR2 SVGAGI. This CDR3 has 13 amino acids. Trimming took 7 bases from V and 3 from J; bases not matched to a gene: 5. This CDR3 is CASKTGSYYGYTF. CDR3 nucleotide sequence: TGTGCCAGCAAGACAGGGTCATACTATGGCTACACCTTC.

This clone appeared a single time. The chain couples TRBV9 to TRBJ2-3; 9 nucleotides agree with TRBD2. Germline V gene data show CDR1 as SGDLS and CDR2 as YYNGEE. Trimming removed 5 bases from V and 7 bases from J; junction bases left unmatched: 5. CDR3 length: 13 amino acids. This CDR3 reads CASRRGGGNTQYF. CDR3 in DNA: TGTGCCAGCAGGCGGGGGGGCGGTAATACGCAGTATTTT.

The gene calls are TRBV2 and TRBJ2-1; weak D call: TRBD2 (6 bases). The CDR3 totals 12 residues. With 6 bases removed from V and 5 bases from J, the gap between germline ends came to 8 bases. Germline V CDR1 and CDR2: SNHLY, FYNNEI. CDR3 amino acids: CASRGLNNEQFF. The CDR3 coding sequence is TGTGCCAGCAGGGGACTCAACAATGAGCAGTTCTTC.

The rearrangement joins TRBV10-1 to TRBJ2-1, with TRBD1 as a possible D gene (6 bases). V lost 3 bases and J 4 bases, leaving 13 bases between the germline ends. Per the germline V gene, CDR1 is WNHNN and CDR2 is SYGVQD (reference sequence). This CDR3 is 15 amino acids long. The CDR3, as DNA: TGCGCCAGCAGTGACCCCCGGGACACATACAATGAGCAGTTCTTC. This sequence encodes CASSDPRDTYNEQFF.

This chain connects TRBV7-6 to TRBJ2-3; weak D call: TRBD2 (7 bases). V was pared by 1 base and J by 4 bases, with 15 bases between. CDR1 and CDR2 (germline): SGHVS, FNYEAQ. The CDR3 has 16 residues. The CDR3 reads CASSLGRREGADTQYF. The CDR3 DNA is TGTGCCAGCAGCTTAGGGCGAAGGGAGGGGGCAGATACGCAGTATTTT.

This clone was seen only once. At one boundary the junction diverges from the germline segment, which might be a read error. The gene calls are TRBV5-1 and TRBJ2-3; 12 bases agree with TRBD2. There are 15 residues in the CDR3. The V gene's germline CDR1 is SGHRS and CDR2 YFSETQ. The CDR3 spells CARRRASGGADTQYF. The CDR3 region has the DNA TGCGCCCGCAGGCGGGCTAGCGGGGGGGCGGATACGCAGTATTTT.

This sequence joins TRBV5-1 and TRBJ1-2, with 8 bases fitting TRBD1. J gave up 8 bases and V 4 bases, and 7 bases lay outside the gene matches. Germline loops: CDR1 SGHRS, CDR2 YFSETQ. The CDR3 contains 13 residues. In DNA, the CDR3 is TGCGCCAGCAGCATCCAGGGGGCAGTCGGCTACACCTTC. Amino acid sequence: CASSIQGAVGYTF.

This clone was seen a single time. The rearrangement joins TRBV19 to TRBJ2-2; 10 nucleotides align to TRBD1. Germline CDR1 and CDR2: LNHDA and SQIVND (reference sequence). The V and J ends lost 5 bases and 4 bases, in that order; junction bases with no gene match: 1. This CDR3 is built from 14 residues. This chain's CDR3 is CASSDRGRTGELFF. The DNA for the CDR3 is TGTGCCAGTAGTGACAGGGGGCGCACCGGGGAGCTGTTTTTT.

The chain carries TRBV28 and TRBJ1-2, with a weak D call TRBD1 (5 bases). The CDR3 spans 13 residues. The V gene lost 2 bases and the J gene lost 10 bases, with 14 bases spanning the gap. Germline V CDR1 and CDR2: MDHEN, SYDVKM. The DNA of the CDR3 is TGTGCCAGCAGTTTAAGTGGGGCAATGGACTACACCTTC. As protein: CASSLSGAMDYTF.

The chain employs TRBV6-5 and TRBJ1-5; 9 bases map to TRBD1. V lost 4 bases and J lost 5; bases outside the gene matches: 6. Germline V lookup: CDR1 MNHEY, CDR2 SVGAGI. The CDR3 covers 15 residues. This CDR3 is CASSLDRGGDQPQHF. The CDR3 DNA sequence: TGTGCCAGCAGTTTGGACAGGGGAGGGGATCAGCCCCAGCATTTT.